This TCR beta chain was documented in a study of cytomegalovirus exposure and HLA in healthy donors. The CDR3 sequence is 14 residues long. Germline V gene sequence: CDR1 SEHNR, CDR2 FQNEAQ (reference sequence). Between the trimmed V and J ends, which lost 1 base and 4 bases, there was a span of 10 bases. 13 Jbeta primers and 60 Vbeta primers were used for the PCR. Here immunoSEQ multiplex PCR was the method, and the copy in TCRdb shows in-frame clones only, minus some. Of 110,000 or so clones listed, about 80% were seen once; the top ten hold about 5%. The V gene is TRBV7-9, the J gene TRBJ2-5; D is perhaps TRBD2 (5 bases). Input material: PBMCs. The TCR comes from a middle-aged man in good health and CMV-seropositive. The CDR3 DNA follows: TGTGCCAGCAGCTTAGTGGGCGGAGGAGAGACCCAGTACTTC. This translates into CASSLVGGGETQYF. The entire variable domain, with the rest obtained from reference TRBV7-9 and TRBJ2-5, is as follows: DTGVSQNPRHKITKRGQNVTFRCDPISEHNRLYWYRQTLGQGPEFLTYFQNEAQLEKSRLLSDRFSAERPKGSFSTLEIQRTEQGDSAMYLCASSLVGGGETQYFGPGTRLLVL.